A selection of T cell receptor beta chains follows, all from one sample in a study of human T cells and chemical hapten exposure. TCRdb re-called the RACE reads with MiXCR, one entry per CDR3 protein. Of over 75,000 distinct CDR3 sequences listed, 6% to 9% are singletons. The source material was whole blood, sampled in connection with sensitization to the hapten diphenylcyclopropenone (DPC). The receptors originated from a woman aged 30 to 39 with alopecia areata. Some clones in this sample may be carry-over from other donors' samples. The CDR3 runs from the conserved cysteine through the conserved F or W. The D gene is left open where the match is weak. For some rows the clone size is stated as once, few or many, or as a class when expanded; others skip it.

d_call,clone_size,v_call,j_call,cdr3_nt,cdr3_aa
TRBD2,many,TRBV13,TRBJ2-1,TGTGCCAGCAGCTTAGTGGGACTAGCGGGGAATGAGCAGTTCTTC,CASSLVGLAGNEQFF
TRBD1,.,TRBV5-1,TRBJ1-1,TGCGCCAGCAGCCCCGCGGACAGGGCGAACACTGAAGCTTTCTTT,CASSPADRANTEAFF
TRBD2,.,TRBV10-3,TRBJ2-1,TGTGCCATCAAAAGAGCGGGGGGTTATGAGCAGTTCTTC,CAIKRAGGYEQFF
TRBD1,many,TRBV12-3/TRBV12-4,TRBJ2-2,TGTGCCAGCAGCCAATTCAGGGGGCTGAGGACCGGGGAGCTGTTTTTT,CASSQFRGLRTGELFF
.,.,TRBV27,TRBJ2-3,TGTGCCAGCAGTCCCCCCCCCGGGCGCGGGGAGGATACGCAGTATTTT,CASSPPPGRGEDTQYF
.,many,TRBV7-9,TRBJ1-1,TGTGCCAGCAGCTTAGGGGGACCTGAAGCTTTCTTT,CASSLGGPEAFF
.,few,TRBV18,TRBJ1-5,TGTGCCAGCTCACAGCAGGCTCCGGGGAATCAGCCCCAGCATTTT,CASSQQAPGNQPQHF
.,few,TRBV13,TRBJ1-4,TGTGCCAGCAGCTTAGCAGGGGCGACAACTAATGAAAAACTGTTTTTT,CASSLAGATTNEKLFF
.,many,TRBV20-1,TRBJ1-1,TGCAGTGCTAGCTCCGGCCAACTAAAGCCGGGAGCTTTCTTT,CSASSGQLKPGAFF
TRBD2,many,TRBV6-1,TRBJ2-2,TGTGCCAGCAAAGCTCCAGCGGGGGGGCGAGAAACCGGGGAGCTGTTTTTT,CASKAPAGGRETGELFF
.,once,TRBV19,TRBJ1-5,TGTGCCAGTAGTCCCCCGGGTGGGGAGAGCAATCAGCCCCAGCATTTT,CASSPPGGESNQPQHF
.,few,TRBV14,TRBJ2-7,TGTGCCAGCAGCCAAGAAACAGGGTGGTACGAGCAGTACTTC,CASSQETGWYEQYF